The 9 T cell receptor beta chains in this list originate from one sample, sequenced in a study of shared clonotypes between healthy human individuals. Using immunoSEQ multiplex PCR, the repertoire was profiled, and TCRdb retains in-frame clones only, with some absent. The sample has about 2 million clones, 85% to 95% seen once. Selected positively for CCR7 and CD45RO-negative, naive CD8 cells excluded terminally differentiated effector memory CD45RA+ cells. Sequencing used naive CD8+ T cells sorted from blood. Receptors were obtained from a man between 18 and 29 years old in good health.

The genes are TRBV11-2 and TRBJ2-7, with TRBD2 matching 15 bases. V lost 5 bases and J lost 3; bases outside the gene matches: 11. Germline CDR1 reads SGHAT; CDR2 reads FQNNGV. This CDR3 has 18 residues. The CDR3 loop reads CASSRTKGTSGRYYEQYF. The CDR3 region has the DNA TGTGCCAGCAGCCGGACGAAGGGGACTAGCGGGAGGTACTACGAGCAGTACTTC.

This sequence joins TRBV5-5 and TRBJ2-5; 9 bases agree with TRBD1. Germline V lookup: CDR1 SGHKS, CDR2 YYEKEE (reference sequence). V lost 5 bases, J lost 5 bases, and 13 bases stayed unmatched. The CDR3 runs to 16 residues. The CDR3 loop is CASRFGTGNFVETQYF. CDR3 bases: TGTGCCAGCAGATTCGGGACAGGGAATTTTGTCGAGACCCAGTACTTC.

V and J are TRBV7-9 and TRBJ1-4, with 7 positions matching TRBD1. Trimming cost V 1 base and J 6 bases; bases outside gene matches: 5. The germline CDR1 and CDR2 sequences are SEHNR and FQNEAQ (reference sequence). This CDR3 has 15 amino acids. Here the CDR3 DNA reads TGTGCCAGCAGCTTAGGGGGACAGTTCTATGAAAAACTGTTTTTT. Protein product: CASSLGGQFYEKLFF.

The chain is built from TRBV7-6 and TRBJ2-1; TRBD2 agrees at 15 bases. The CDR3 has 18 residues. Trimming at V came to 5 bases and at J to 5 bases, leaving 10 bases not matched to a gene. Germline loops: CDR1 SGHVS, CDR2 FNYEAQ. CDR3 region: CASSLGLAGGPTDNEQFF. CDR3 sequence (DNA): TGTGCCAGCAGCCTCGGACTAGCGGGAGGGCCGACCGACAATGAGCAGTTCTTC.

Comments on this clone: This specimen includes other DNA sequences encoding the same CDR3. The rearrangement links TRBV27 to TRBJ2-7; D might be TRBD1 (6 bases). V shed 1 base and J shed 1 base, with 8 bases lying between them. The CDR3 has 14 residues. Germline-derived CDR1 and CDR2 are MNHEY and SMNVEV (reference sequence). The CDR3 sequence is CASSLFQGSYEQYF. As DNA, the CDR3 is TGTGCCAGCAGTTTATTCCAGGGGTCCTACGAGCAGTACTTC.

V gene TRBV28 combines with J gene TRBJ1-2; tentative D call: TRBD1 (5 bases). The CDR3 extends over 14 amino acids. The V end was cut by 2 bases, the J end by 4 bases, with 11 bases between. The germline V gene encodes CDR1 MDHEN and CDR2 SYDVKM. CDR3 protein: CASSLADMVYGYTF. The CDR3 DNA is TGTGCCAGCAGTTTAGCGGACATGGTCTATGGCTACACCTTC.

The V call is TRBV2, the J call TRBJ1-1; D not certain. Trimming pared 1 base from V and 7 bases from J, leaving 7 bases between. CDR1 and CDR2 from the germline V gene are SNHLY and FYNNEI. The CDR3 extends over 12 amino acids. The CDR3 nucleotides are TGTGCCAGCAGTGAAGATGGGAATGAAGCTTTCTTT. Encoded protein: CASSEDGNEAFF.

V gene TRBV19 combines with J gene TRBJ2-7; D unclear. Between the trimmed V and J ends, which lost 5 bases and 7 bases, there was a span of 9 bases. The CDR3 spans 11 residues. Looked up from germline, CDR1 is LNHDA and CDR2 is SQIVND (reference sequence). The CDR3: CASSASAEQYF. The CDR3 DNA reads as TGTGCCAGTAGTGCGTCAGCGGAGCAGTACTTC.

The chain uses TRBV9 and TRBJ1-1; D not resolved. The CDR3 sequence is 13 residues long. Germline V gene data show CDR1 as SGDLS and CDR2 as YYNGEE. Trimming removed 4 bases at V and 6 bases at J, with 13 bases between. The CDR3, as DNA: TGTGCCAGCAGCCCGCCGACGACCCCTGAAGCTTTCTTT. It specifies CASSPPTTPEAFF.